This T cell receptor (beta chain) was captured in a study of beta chain features in type 1 diabetes. Every donor had blood drawn once into heparin, 90 to 150 mL on average. Expressed TCRB transcripts got sequenced, as all isolated RNA was reverse transcribed. Data came from immunoSEQ multiplex PCR; TCRdb stores just in-frame clones and leaves some out. Here the sample spans 350,000 to 450,000 clones, more than 13% being singletons. From germline, CDR1 is MNHEY and CDR2 SVGAGI. Trimming shortened V by 10 bases and J by 3 bases, and 15 bases separated the two germline ends. There are 13 residues in the CDR3.

This chain joins TRBV6-5 and TRBJ1-1, with D possibly being TRBD1 (6 bases). The sample consisted of naive CD4+ T cells from blood. This receptor was obtained from a woman between 18 and 29 years old in good health. The DNA of the CDR3 is TGTGCCACCCACAGGGATGAGCACACTGAAGCTTTCTTT. Encoded protein: CATHRDEHTEAFF.